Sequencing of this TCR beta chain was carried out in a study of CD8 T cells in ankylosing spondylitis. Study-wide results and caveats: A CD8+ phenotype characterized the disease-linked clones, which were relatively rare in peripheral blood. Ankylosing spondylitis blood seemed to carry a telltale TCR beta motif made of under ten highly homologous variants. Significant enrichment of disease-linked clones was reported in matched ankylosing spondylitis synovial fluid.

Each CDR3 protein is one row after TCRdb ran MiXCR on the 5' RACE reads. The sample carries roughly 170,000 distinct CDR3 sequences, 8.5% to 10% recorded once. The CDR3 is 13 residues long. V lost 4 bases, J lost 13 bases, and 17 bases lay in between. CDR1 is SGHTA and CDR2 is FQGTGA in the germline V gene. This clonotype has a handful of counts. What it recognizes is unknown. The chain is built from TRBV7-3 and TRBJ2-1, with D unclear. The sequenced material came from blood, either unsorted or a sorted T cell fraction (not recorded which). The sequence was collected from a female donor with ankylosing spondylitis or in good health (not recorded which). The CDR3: CASSSSTNLAQFF. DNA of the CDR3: TGTGCCAGCAGCTCTTCCACAAACTTAGCTCAGTTCTTC. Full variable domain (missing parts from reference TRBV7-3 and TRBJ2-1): GAGVSQTPSNKVTEKGKYVELRCDPISGHTALYWYRQSLGQGPEFLIYFQGTGAADDSGLPNDRFFAVRPEGSVSTLKIQRTERGDSAVYLCASSSSTNLAQFFGPGTRLTVL.